This T cell receptor (beta chain) was obtained from a study of T-cell memory formation after mild COVID-19. The study, taken as a whole, reports: Contracting CD8+ clones were enriched in EMRA, CD4+ mainly in CM and EM. There was a balanced CD4/CD8 profile in clones contracting day 15 to 85, and later expanders leaned CD4+. Researchers could not confirm that second-wave clones peaking on day 37 targeted SARS-CoV-2.

Germline V gene sequence: CDR1 SGHTA, CDR2 FQGNSA. V gave up 5 bases and J gave up 0 bases, with 11 bases separating them. This CDR3 has 15 residues. This clonotype turned up a few times. As yet, its antigen is unknown. Using constant-segment primers, 5'RACE produced TCR alpha and TCR beta cDNA libraries carrying sample barcodes and UMIs. MiXCR, run by TCRdb on the 5' RACE reads, gives a single entry per CDR3 protein. The data contain roughly 190,000 distinct CDR3 sequences, approximately 10% of them singletons. Sequencing was done on a sample of PBMCs or a T cell subset sorted from them (not recorded which). The source of this sequence is a man younger than 30 who had mild COVID-19 (a few samples of this study predate the infection). Cell type and time point are not known. The genes are TRBV7-2 and TRBJ1-3, with D perhaps TRBD1 (5 bases). CDR3 sequence: CASSRQHHSGNTIYF. The DNA of the CDR3 is TGTGCCAGCAGCCGACAGCACCACTCTGGAAACACCATATATTTT.